Presented here are 6 T cell receptor beta chains from one specimen sequenced in a study of regulatory T cells in long-lasting Graves disease (dated by TCRdb to about 2021). The intended sense of this specimen's time point label: newly diagnosed GD, antithyroid drugs for less than 3 months. RNA was extracted from PBMCs in TRIzol for both TCR sequencing and RNA sequencing. The library came from multiplex PCR. TCRdb names Illumina HiSeq 4000 as the instrument used. CDR3 regions were amplified by Arm-PCR with iRepertoire HTBI primers to construct TCR beta libraries. The public reads were reprocessed in TCRdb via fastp at Q25 and MiXCR, keeping in-frame beta chains. Rows matching on CDR3 protein sequence are summarized as one entry with the most common DNA and genes. Across this sample there are under 700,000 distinct CDR3 sequences, with 15% to 20% seen only once. Together, the top ten hold more than 20% of the sample.

The data also belong to a second study, concerning T cells in Graves' hyperthyroidism and ophthalmopathy.

The sample here was peripheral blood mononuclear cells (PBMCs), taken at new diagnosis, from a patient treated with antithyroid drugs. All receptors derive from a woman aged 40-65 years with Graves disease. Donor details come from another sample of the same person, matched by shared clones.

This clonotype has just a few counts. The V gene is TRBV7-9, the J gene TRBJ1-4; D is perhaps TRBD1 (5 bases). Deletions cut 5 bases from V and 0 bases from J, with 10 bases between. The CDR3 has 15 residues. Germline-derived CDR1 and CDR2 are SEHNR and FQNEAQ (reference sequence). Written as DNA, the CDR3 is TGTGCCAGCAGCAAACGGACAACAACTAATGAAAAACTGTTTTTT. It yields the protein CASSKRTTTNEKLFF.

A few counts support this clonotype. This sequence joins TRBV27 and TRBJ1-4, with unresolved D. Trimming stripped 5 bases from V and 7 bases from J, with 14 bases between. The CDR3 totals 14 residues. CDR1 is MNHEY, CDR2 SMNVEV, per germline (reference sequence). The CDR3 DNA follows: TGTGCCAGCAGTACCGGACGGTATAGTGAAAAACTGTTTTTT. This translates into CASSTGRYSEKLFF.

As concerns this clonotype: The junction differs from germline at one of its ends, possibly a read error. This chain links TRBV2 with TRBJ1-4; the D gene is possibly TRBD1 (5 bases). The CDR3 has 13 residues. Germline-derived CDR1 and CDR2 are SNHLY and FYNNEI. CDR3 sequence: CASGEQEHEKLFF. The CDR3 DNA is TGTGCCAGCGGTGAACAGGAGCATGAAAAACTGTTTTTT.

V and J are TRBV13 and TRBJ1-1; tentatively, D is TRBD1 (5 bases). Looked up from germline, CDR1 is PRHDT and CDR2 is FYEKMQ (reference sequence). Trimming pared 4 bases from V and 5 bases from J, leaving 23 bases between. The CDR3 covers 17 residues. The CDR3 loop reads CASSYSGGGNGLTEAFF. DNA of the CDR3: TGTGCCAGCAGCTACTCCGGGGGGGGAAACGGTTTGACTGAAGCTTTCTTT.

For this clonotype: This clone may be a read error of a much larger clone one base away. V usage is TRBV7-9 and J usage is TRBJ1-2; 7 positions match TRBD1. Germline V CDR1 and CDR2: SEHNR, FQNEAQ (reference sequence). This CDR3 region has 14 residues. CDR3 sequence reads: CVSSLQGTDYGYTF. The CDR3 DNA sequence: TGTGTCAGCAGTTTACAGGGGACGGACTATGGCTACACCTTC.

This clonotype appeared many times. Sequence at one end of the junction differs from germline and may be a read error. J is TRBJ2-3 and V is TRBV28, with 9 nucleotides matching TRBD2. The CDR3 covers 12 residues. CDR1 is MDHEN, CDR2 SYDVKM, per germline. The CDR3 DNA reads as TGTGCCTGCAGCGGGGGGTTAGATACGCAGTATTTT. Encoded protein: CACSGGLDTQYF.